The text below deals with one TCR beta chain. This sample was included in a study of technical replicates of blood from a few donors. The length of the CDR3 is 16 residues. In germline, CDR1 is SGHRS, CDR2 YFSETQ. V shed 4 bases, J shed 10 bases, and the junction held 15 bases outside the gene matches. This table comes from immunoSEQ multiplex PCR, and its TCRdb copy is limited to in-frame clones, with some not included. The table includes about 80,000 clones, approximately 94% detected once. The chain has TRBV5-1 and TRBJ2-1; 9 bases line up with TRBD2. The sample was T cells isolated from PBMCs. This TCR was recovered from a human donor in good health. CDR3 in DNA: TGCGCCAGCAGCGCCGTTAGCGGGAGAATCCCCTCGGAGCAGTTCTTC. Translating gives CASSAVSGRIPSEQFF.